The 17 T cell receptor beta chains presented below share a single source sample, sequenced in a study of blood T cell repertoires in COVID-19. Clones were sequenced by immunoSEQ multiplex PCR, and TCRdb holds only the in-frame ones, with some missing. The sample contains 130,000 to 150,000 clones, roughly 77% of which appear only once. Sample: peripheral blood. The receptors here all came from a woman in her sixties or seventies with COVID-19, enrolled during active disease.

In this sample, this clone turned up a few times. This chain links TRBV19 with TRBJ1-1; the match to TRBD1 covers 7 bases. Germline V gene data show CDR1 as LNHDA and CDR2 as SQIVND (reference sequence). The V gene end was trimmed by 4 bases and the J gene end by 11 bases; junction bases not matched to a gene: 13. This CDR3 is 14 amino acids long. The CDR3 protein is CASSNRQQGSWAFF. CDR3 coding DNA: TGTGCCAGTAGTAACAGGCAACAGGGGAGTTGGGCTTTCTTT.

The table lists this clone with a few counts. The rearrangement joins TRBV3-1 (or the pseudogene TRBV3-2) to TRBJ1-2, with a tentative D call TRBD1 (6 bases). The germline CDR1 and CDR2 sequences are LGHDT and YNNKEL (reference sequence). The CDR3 has 14 amino acids. V dropped 3 bases and J dropped 4 bases, with 12 bases sitting between them. The CDR3 here is CASSHRGGFYGYTF. The CDR3 region has the DNA TGTGCCAGCAGCCATAGGGGGGGTTTCTATGGCTACACCTTC.

This rearrangement joins TRBV6-5 to TRBJ1-1; the D gene is possibly TRBD1 (6 bases). CDR1 and CDR2 (germline): MNHEY, SVGAGI. CDR3 size: 12 residues. Trimming pared 6 bases from V and 5 bases from J, leaving 10 bases between. The CDR3 is CASRYTGTEAFF. CDR3 DNA: TGTGCCAGCAGATACACAGGGACTGAAGCTTTCTTT.

The gene calls are TRBV20-1 and TRBJ2-2; 12 bases agree with TRBD2. This CDR3 is 16 amino acids long. With 3 bases clipped from V and 1 base from J, the junction kept 3 bases outside the gene matches. Germline CDR1 reads DFQATT; CDR2 reads SNEGSKA (reference sequence). CDR3 residues: CSASPTSGGNTGELFF. DNA for the CDR3: TGCAGTGCTAGTCCGACTAGCGGGGGGAACACCGGGGAGCTGTTTTTT.

This clone showed up just once. V usage is TRBV11-2 and J usage is TRBJ1-2; D unclear. Trimming cost V 4 bases and J 2 bases, with 5 bases left between them. Germline loops: CDR1 SGHAT, CDR2 FQNNGV. The CDR3 runs to 12 residues. CDR3 DNA sequence: TGTGCCAGCAGCTCGGAGAACTATGGCTACACCTTC. Translating it yields CASSSENYGYTF.

This clone was recorded only once. This rearrangement joins TRBV11-2 to TRBJ2-7, with a possible D match to TRBD1 (6 bases). CDR1 is SGHAT, CDR2 FQNNGV, per germline. Trimming shortened V by 4 bases and J by 9 bases, and 34 bases separated the two germline ends. CDR3 length equals 19 residues. CDR3 protein: CASSSGQLITMMWGNGQYF. The CDR3 region has the DNA TGTGCCAGCAGCTCCGGACAGCTAATAACGATGATGTGGGGTAATGGGCAGTACTTC.

This clone was recorded many times. The CDR3 here is CASSRTGSPYSNQPQHF. In nucleotides, the CDR3 is TGTGCCAGCAGCCGAACAGGGAGTCCTTATAGCAATCAGCCCCAGCATTTT. The V and J genes are TRBV7-8 and TRBJ1-5; the D gene is possibly TRBD1 (6 bases). Germline V gene lookup returns CDR1 SGHVS and CDR2 FQNEAQ. With 5 bases removed from V and 0 bases from J, the gap between germline ends came to 17 bases. The CDR3 consists of 17 residues.

This chain connects TRBV9 to TRBJ2-7, with 9 bases aligning to TRBD1. With V trimmed by 3 bases and J by 5 bases, 18 bases remained unmatched. CDR1 and CDR2 from the germline V gene are SGDLS and YYNGEE. The CDR3 contains 18 residues. The CDR3 nucleotides are TGTGCCAGCAGCGGAGGTCTAGGACAGGGGTTTAGGGACCACGAGCAGTACTTC. This sequence encodes CASSGGLGQGFRDHEQYF.

The chain combines TRBV6-1 with TRBJ1-6, with 10 bases aligning to TRBD1. The CDR3 has 16 residues. Germline assignment: CDR1 MNHNS and CDR2 SASEGT. V shed 4 bases, J shed 8 bases, and the junction held 8 bases outside the gene matches. In nucleotides, the CDR3 is TGTGCCAGCAGTGGGGACAGGGGTCGGTTCTATTCACCCCTCCACTTT. Its protein is CASSGDRGRFYSPLHF.

CDR3 DNA sequence: TGTGCCAGCAGGGGGCTGTGGGCTCCTCGCACAGATACGCAGTATTTT. It translates to CASRGLWAPRTDTQYF. The chain carries TRBV27 and TRBJ2-3; TRBD1 might be the D (5 bases). The CDR3 consists of 16 residues. Trimming cost V 6 bases and J 1 base, with 17 bases left between them. CDR1 is MNHEY, CDR2 SMNVEV, per germline (reference sequence).

The chain carries TRBV7-9 and TRBJ2-1; 8 positions agree with TRBD2. The CDR3 is made up of 13 amino acids. Per the germline V gene, CDR1 is SEHNR and CDR2 is FQNEAQ (reference sequence). Trimming removed 2 bases from V and 14 bases from J; junction bases left unmatched: 8. In nucleotides, the CDR3 is TGTGCCAGCAGCTTAACTAGCGGTGCTGGGAAGTTCTTC. This translates into CASSLTSGAGKFF. Looking up the rest from reference TRBV7-9 and TRBJ2-1 gives the full variable domain: DTGVSQNPRHKITKRGQNVTFRCDPISEHNRLYWYRQTLGQGPEFLTYFQNEAQLEKSRLLSDRFSAERPKGSFSTLEIQRTEQGDSAMYLCASSLTSGAGKFFGPGTRLTVL.

The chain has TRBV6-2 or TRBV6-3 and TRBJ2-5; weak D call: TRBD2 (5 bases). The last part of the DNA fits TRBJ2-7 better; the J call may be wrong. CDR1 is MNHEY and CDR2 is SVGEGT in the germline V gene. The CDR3 loop spans 15 amino acids. The CDR3 loop is CASSSPRVSSYEQYF. In DNA, the CDR3 is TGTGCCAGCAGTTCCCCGAGGGTAAGCTCCTACGAGCAGTACTTC.

The chain combines TRBV19 with TRBJ2-5; 7 nucleotides match TRBD2. Germline CDR1 reads LNHDA; CDR2 reads SQIVND (reference sequence). With 4 bases clipped from V and 0 bases from J, the junction kept 2 bases outside the gene matches. CDR3 length: 14 residues. The CDR3 nucleotides read TGTGCCAGTAGTAACGGGGGGAACCAAGAGACCCAGTACTTC. Amino acid sequence: CASSNGGNQETQYF.

This chain joins TRBV9 and TRBJ2-3; 8 positions match TRBD2. This CDR3 contains 19 residues. V lost 2 bases to trimming and J lost 4 bases; unmatched junction nucleotides: 18. CDR1 and CDR2 (germline): SGDLS, YYNGEE. CDR3 region: CASSVPGPGRGGPADTQYF. CDR3 bases: TGTGCCAGCAGCGTTCCTGGTCCAGGTCGGGGGGGCCCCGCAGATACGCAGTATTTT.

In this sample, this clone turned up a few times. The rearrangement joins TRBV4-1 to TRBJ2-2; 11 positions agree with TRBD2. Germline V gene sequence: CDR1 MGHRA, CDR2 YSYEKL. This CDR3 has 17 residues. After removal of 4 bases from V and 1 base from J, the junction contained 5 bases not matched to a gene. The CDR3: CASSLLAGGGNTGELFF. The CDR3 nucleotides read TGCGCCAGCAGCCTTCTAGCGGGGGGTGGGAACACCGGGGAGCTGTTTTTT.

The J gene is TRBJ2-1, the V gene TRBV7-9; D may be TRBD2 (5 bases). The V and J ends lost 7 bases and 9 bases respectively, with 13 bases between them. The germline gives CDR1 SEHNR, CDR2 FQNEAQ (reference sequence). The CDR3 consists of 12 residues. CDR3 protein: CASNQQLAEQFF. CDR3 DNA sequence: TGTGCCAGCAACCAACAGCTAGCTGAGCAGTTCTTC.

The rearrangement uses TRBV7-9 and TRBJ2-3; 7 bases align to TRBD1. CDR1 is SEHNR, CDR2 FQNEAQ, per germline (reference sequence). V lost 5 bases, J lost 0 bases, and 5 bases stayed unmatched. The CDR3 sequence is 15 residues long. The CDR3 reads CASSTRGGSTDTQYF. The CDR3, as DNA: TGTGCCAGCAGCACACGAGGGGGCAGCACAGATACGCAGTATTTT.